Listed below are T cell receptor beta chains from one sample, sequenced in a study of shared clonotypes between healthy human individuals. Sequencing was performed with immunoSEQ multiplex PCR; in TCRdb, only in-frame clones are kept and a portion is missing. The sample lists about 110,000 clones; roughly two thirds were seen once. The sequenced material came from memory CD8+ T cells sorted from blood. The receptors were gathered from a woman aged 25 to 45 in good health. Each CDR3 is given with its conserved first and last residue. The D gene is left open where the match is weak. Clone size, where shown, is once, few, many, or a class for clones that have expanded.

V gene	clone size	J gene	D gene	CDR3 protein
TRBV4-2	.	TRBJ2-5	TRBD1	CASSQDFGQGLVSQYF
TRBV7-9	.	TRBJ2-5	.	CASSLSWTVETQYF
TRBV30	.	TRBJ1-3	TRBD1	CAWRTGGSGNTIYF
TRBV7-8	.	TRBJ1-2	TRBD1	CASSYPGQGILADGYTF
TRBV5-1	.	TRBJ1-1	.	CASSPGGTGHTEAFF
TRBV2	.	TRBJ2-1	TRBD1	CASSFPNRGRTDVRSYNEQFF
TRBV4-1	.	TRBJ1-5	.	CASSQELNSPRSNQPQHF
TRBV6-1	few	TRBJ1-4	TRBD1	CASSEETGRNEKLFF
TRBV29-1	few	TRBJ2-7	.	CSAGQLSYEQYF
TRBV2	.	TRBJ2-7	.	CASTPQSYEQYF
TRBV11-2	few	TRBJ2-3	.	CASSLAGGQYF
TRBV15	.	TRBJ1-2	.	CATSRSPVFYGYTF
TRBV27	.	TRBJ2-1	.	CASCTGTPLSEQFF
TRBV4-2	few	TRBJ1-4	.	CASSLLGEKLFF
TRBV2	.	TRBJ2-1	TRBD2	CASSGTSGSYEQFF
TRBV19	.	TRBJ1-4	.	CASTPLGGSNEKLFF
TRBV6-1	.	TRBJ2-5	TRBD2	CASSEDAGGQETQYF
TRBV27	.	TRBJ2-2	.	CASSWTVNTGELFF
TRBV7-2	.	TRBJ2-7	.	CASSLGTTTLEYF
TRBV27	once	TRBJ2-7	TRBD2	CASNWVSSGRAVDYEQYF
TRBV2	once	TRBJ2-2	.	CASSRLVTGTGELFF
TRBV4-2	.	TRBJ2-1	.	CASSQDLSWSSEQFF
TRBV28	.	TRBJ2-1	TRBD2	CASSRGSGSLWNEQFF
TRBV5-4	.	TRBJ2-7	.	CASSLTDNEQYF
TRBV7-9	.	TRBJ2-7	.	CASSLATVVNEQYF
TRBV5-8	few	TRBJ2-2	.	CASSSTGREVNTGELFF
TRBV10-2	many	TRBJ2-7	.	CASRGTNEQYF
TRBV27	.	TRBJ2-1	.	CASTGGAGDYNEQFF
TRBV7-9	.	TRBJ1-2	.	CASSLAAEGKGYTF
TRBV6-1	.	TRBJ2-3	.	CASSEVQGRRDTQYF
TRBV19	.	TRBJ2-7	.	CASSSRGGYEQYF
TRBV19	.	TRBJ1-5	.	CASSKVSVNQPQHF
TRBV6-1	.	TRBJ2-7	.	CASSADAQLGGPAEQYF
TRBV7-9	.	TRBJ1-4	.	CASTLGGQGGEKLFF
TRBV28	.	TRBJ2-3	TRBD2	CASSFPLAGGYWETDTQYF
TRBV29-1	many	TRBJ1-2	TRBD1	CSVEDRGDYGYTF
TRBV27	.	TRBJ2-2	.	CASSLSRYAGVTGELFF
TRBV13	once	.	.	CASTKWGGHYEQYF
TRBV28	.	TRBJ2-3	.	CASSPGTASTDTQYF
TRBV27	.	TRBJ2-5	TRBD2	CASSLRPPGTSVETQYF
TRBV6-6	.	TRBJ2-1	TRBD2	CASSPGGDEQFF
TRBV4-2	many	TRBJ1-1	TRBD1	CASSQDGGTGGNEAFF
TRBV6-5	few	TRBJ2-7	.	CASSEKGAFYEQYF
TRBV2	.	TRBJ2-7	TRBD2	CASRGLARNYEQYF
TRBV25-1	.	TRBJ1-5	.	CASSVGDQPQHF
TRBV7-2	.	TRBJ2-7	.	CASSFRNRRGVYEQYF
TRBV16	few	TRBJ1-5	.	CASSPANQPQHF
TRBV25-1	.	TRBJ2-7	.	CASSERDSSYEQYF
TRBV7-3	.	TRBJ1-5	.	CANRGNSNQPQHF
TRBV19	few	TRBJ2-7	TRBD2	CASSGTSGLYEQYF
TRBV29-1	.	TRBJ2-1	.	CSVLVGNNEQFF
TRBV19	.	TRBJ1-5	.	CASSIWSAGDQPQHF
TRBV28	few	TRBJ1-1	.	CASSRDKSGGTEAFF
TRBV25-1	.	TRBJ1-1	.	CASSDVGRRNTEAFF
TRBV6-4	few	TRBJ2-3	TRBD2	CASSASAGGSDTQYF
TRBV18	few	TRBJ2-7	.	CASSLGLAQNYEQYF
TRBV7-6	.	TRBJ2-5	.	CASDPGASQETQYF
TRBV9	.	TRBJ2-3	.	CASSVLGDTQYF
TRBV6-1	few	TRBJ1-1	.	CASTQRAMNTEAFF
TRBV5-1	.	TRBJ2-7	.	CASSQRYDEQYF